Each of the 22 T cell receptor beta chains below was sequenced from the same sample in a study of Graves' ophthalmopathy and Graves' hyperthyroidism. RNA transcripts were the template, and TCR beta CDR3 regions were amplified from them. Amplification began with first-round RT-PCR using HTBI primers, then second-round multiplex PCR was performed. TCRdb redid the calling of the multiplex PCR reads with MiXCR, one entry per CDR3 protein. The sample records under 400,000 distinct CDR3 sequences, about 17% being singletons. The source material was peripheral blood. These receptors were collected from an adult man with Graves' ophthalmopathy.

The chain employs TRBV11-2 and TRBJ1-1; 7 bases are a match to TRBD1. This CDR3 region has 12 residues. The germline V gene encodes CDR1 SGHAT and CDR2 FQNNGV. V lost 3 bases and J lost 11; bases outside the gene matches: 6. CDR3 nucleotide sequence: TGTGCCAGCAGCTTCCAAGGGGGCCTCGCTTTCTTT. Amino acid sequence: CASSFQGGLAFF.

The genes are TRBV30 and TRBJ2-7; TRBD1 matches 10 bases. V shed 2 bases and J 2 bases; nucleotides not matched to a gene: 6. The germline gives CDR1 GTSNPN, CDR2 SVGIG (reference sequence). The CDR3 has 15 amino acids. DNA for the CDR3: TGTGCCTGGAGTCAGTCCGGGACAGGGGCCTACGAGCAGTACTTC. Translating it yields CAWSQSGTGAYEQYF. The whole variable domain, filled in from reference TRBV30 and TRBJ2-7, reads SQTIHQWPATLVQPVGSPLSLECTVEGTSNPNLYWYRQAAGRGLQLLFYSVGIGQISSEVPQNLSASRPQDRQFILSSKKLLLSDSGFYLCAWSQSGTGAYEQYFGPGTRLTVT.

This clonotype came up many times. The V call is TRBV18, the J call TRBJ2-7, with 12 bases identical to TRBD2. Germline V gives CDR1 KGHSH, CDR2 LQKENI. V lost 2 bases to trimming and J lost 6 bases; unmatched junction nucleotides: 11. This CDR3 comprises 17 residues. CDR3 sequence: CASSPRLAGGPLSEQYF. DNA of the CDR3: TGTGCCAGCTCACCAAGGCTAGCGGGAGGGCCTTTGAGCGAGCAGTACTTC.

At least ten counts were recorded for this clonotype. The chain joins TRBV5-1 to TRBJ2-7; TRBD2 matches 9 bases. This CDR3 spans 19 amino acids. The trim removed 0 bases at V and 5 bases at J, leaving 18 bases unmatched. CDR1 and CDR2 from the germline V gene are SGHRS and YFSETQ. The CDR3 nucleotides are TGCGCCAGCAGCTTGGATGTTTTCAGAACGGGACTAGCTGTGCACGAGCAGTACTTC. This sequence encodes CASSLDVFRTGLAVHEQYF.

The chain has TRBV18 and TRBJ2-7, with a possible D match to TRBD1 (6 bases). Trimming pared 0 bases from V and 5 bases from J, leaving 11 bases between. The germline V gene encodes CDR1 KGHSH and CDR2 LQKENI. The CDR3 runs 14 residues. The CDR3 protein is CASSPPTRGDEQYF. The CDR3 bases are TGTGCCAGCTCACCACCGACCAGGGGCGACGAGCAGTACTTC.

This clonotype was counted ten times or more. CDR3 bases: TGTGCCAGCAGTGATCCTAGCGGGGGGGCGACCATTCAGTACTTC. Its translation: CASSDPSGGATIQYF. The chain links TRBV6-2 or TRBV6-3 to TRBJ2-4; 12 nucleotides agree with TRBD2. This CDR3 spans 15 amino acids. Per germline, CDR1 MNHEY and CDR2 SVGEGT. V dropped 5 bases and J dropped 9; count of bases not matched to a gene: 8.

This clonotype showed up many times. Written as DNA, the CDR3 is TGTGCCAGCAGTTTTGGGTTTACCCTAGGGGAGCAGTACTTC. Its protein is CASSFGFTLGEQYF. The chain uses TRBV12-3 or TRBV12-4 and TRBJ2-7; D unclear. The CDR3 has 14 amino acids. V dropped 3 bases and J dropped 7 bases, with 16 bases sitting between them.

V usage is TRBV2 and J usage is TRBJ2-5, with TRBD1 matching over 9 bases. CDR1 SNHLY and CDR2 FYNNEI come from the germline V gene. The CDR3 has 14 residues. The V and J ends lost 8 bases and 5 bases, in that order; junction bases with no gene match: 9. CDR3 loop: CASCRDRVGETQYF. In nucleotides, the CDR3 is TGTGCCAGCTGCCGGGACAGGGTTGGGGAGACCCAGTACTTC.

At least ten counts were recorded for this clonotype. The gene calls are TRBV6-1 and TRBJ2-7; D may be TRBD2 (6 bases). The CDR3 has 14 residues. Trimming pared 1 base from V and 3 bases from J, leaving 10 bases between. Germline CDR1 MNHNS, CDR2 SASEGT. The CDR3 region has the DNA TGTGCCAGCAGTGAAGTTGGAGGGGACTACGAGCAGTACTTC. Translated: CASSEVGGDYEQYF.

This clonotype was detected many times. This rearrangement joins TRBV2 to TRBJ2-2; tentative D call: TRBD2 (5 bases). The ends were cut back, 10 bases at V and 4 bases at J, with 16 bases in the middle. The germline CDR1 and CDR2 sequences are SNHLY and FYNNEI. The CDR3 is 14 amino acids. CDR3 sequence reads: CATLGQEATGELFF. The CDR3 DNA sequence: TGTGCCACCCTCGGCCAGGAGGCCACCGGGGAGCTGTTTTTT.

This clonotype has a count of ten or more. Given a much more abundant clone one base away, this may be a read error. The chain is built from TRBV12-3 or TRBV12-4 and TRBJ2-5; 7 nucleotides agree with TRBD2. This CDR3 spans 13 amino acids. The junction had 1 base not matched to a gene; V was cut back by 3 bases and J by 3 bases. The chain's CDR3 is CASSFGGKETQYF. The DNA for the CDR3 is TGTGCCAGCAGTTTCGGGGGGAAAGAGACCCAGTACTTC.

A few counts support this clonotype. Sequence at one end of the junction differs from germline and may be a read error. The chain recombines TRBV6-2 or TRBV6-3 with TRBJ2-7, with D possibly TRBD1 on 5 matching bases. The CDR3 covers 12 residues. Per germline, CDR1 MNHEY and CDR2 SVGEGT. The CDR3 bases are TGTGCCAGCAGTCGACAGTTATACGGGCAGTACTTC. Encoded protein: CASSRQLYGQYF.

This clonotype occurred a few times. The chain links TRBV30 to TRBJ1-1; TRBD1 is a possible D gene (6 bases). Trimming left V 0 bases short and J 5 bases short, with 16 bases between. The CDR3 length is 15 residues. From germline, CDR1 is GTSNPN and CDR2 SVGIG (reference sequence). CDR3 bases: TGTGCCTGGAGTGTATATAAGGGGAGGGGGACTGAAGCTTTCTTT. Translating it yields CAWSVYKGRGTEAFF.

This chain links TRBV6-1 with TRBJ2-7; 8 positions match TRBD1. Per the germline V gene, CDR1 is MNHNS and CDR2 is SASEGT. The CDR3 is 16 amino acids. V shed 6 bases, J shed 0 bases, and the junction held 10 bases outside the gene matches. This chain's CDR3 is CASSDPVTGDSYEQYF. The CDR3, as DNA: TGTGCCAGCAGCGACCCCGTGACAGGGGACTCCTACGAGCAGTACTTC.

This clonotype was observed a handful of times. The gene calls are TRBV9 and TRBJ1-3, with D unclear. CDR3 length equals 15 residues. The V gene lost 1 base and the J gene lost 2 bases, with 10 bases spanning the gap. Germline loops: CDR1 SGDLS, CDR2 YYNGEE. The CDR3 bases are TGTGCCAGCAGCGTATCGGCGAGTCCTGGAAACACCATATATTTT. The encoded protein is CASSVSASPGNTIYF.

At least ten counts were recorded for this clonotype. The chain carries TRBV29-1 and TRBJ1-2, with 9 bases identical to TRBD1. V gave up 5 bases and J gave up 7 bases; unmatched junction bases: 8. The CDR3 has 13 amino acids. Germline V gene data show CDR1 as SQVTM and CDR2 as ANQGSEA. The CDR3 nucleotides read TGCAGCGTTTCGACCGGGACAGGGTTTGGCTACACCTTC. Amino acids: CSVSTGTGFGYTF.

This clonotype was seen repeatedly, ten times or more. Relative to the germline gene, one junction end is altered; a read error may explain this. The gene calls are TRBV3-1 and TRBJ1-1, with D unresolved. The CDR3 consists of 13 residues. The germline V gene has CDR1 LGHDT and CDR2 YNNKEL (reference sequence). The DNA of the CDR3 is TGCGCCAGCAGCCAAGTACCCAACACTGAAGCTTTCTTT. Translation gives CASSQVPNTEAFF.

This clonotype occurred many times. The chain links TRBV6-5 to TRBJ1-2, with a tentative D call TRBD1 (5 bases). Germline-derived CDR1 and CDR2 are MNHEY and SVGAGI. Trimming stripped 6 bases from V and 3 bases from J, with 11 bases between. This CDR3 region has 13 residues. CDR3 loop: CASRPGTDYGYTF. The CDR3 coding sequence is TGTGCCAGCAGGCCTGGGACCGACTATGGCTACACCTTC.

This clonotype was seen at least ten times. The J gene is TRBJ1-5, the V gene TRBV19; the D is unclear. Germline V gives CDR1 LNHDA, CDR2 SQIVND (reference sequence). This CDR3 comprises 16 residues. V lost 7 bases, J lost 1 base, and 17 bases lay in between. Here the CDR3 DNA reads TGTGCCAGTATGATTTCGGTCGGGCGAAGCAATCAGCCCCAGCATTTT. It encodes CASMISVGRSNQPQHF.

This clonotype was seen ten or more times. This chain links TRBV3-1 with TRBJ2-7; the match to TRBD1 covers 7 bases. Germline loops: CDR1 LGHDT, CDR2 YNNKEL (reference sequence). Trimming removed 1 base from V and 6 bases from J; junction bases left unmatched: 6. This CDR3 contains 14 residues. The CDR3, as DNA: TGTGCCAGCAGCCAAGTAGACAGGGTCGGCGAGCAGTACTTC. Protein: CASSQVDRVGEQYF.

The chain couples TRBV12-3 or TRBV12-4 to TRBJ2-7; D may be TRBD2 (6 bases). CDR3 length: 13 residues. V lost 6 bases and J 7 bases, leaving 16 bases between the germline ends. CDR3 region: CASSRESAGEQYF. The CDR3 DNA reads TGTGCCAGCAGCCGGGAATCGGCGGGGGAGCAGTACTTC.

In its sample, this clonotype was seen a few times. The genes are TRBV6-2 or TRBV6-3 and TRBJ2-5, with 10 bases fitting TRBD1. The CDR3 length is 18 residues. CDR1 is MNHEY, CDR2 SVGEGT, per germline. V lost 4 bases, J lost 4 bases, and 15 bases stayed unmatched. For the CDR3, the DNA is TGTGCCAGCAGTTCAGGAATGGGCCGGGACAGGGGCTTAGAGACCCAGTACTTC. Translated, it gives CASSSGMGRDRGLETQYF.